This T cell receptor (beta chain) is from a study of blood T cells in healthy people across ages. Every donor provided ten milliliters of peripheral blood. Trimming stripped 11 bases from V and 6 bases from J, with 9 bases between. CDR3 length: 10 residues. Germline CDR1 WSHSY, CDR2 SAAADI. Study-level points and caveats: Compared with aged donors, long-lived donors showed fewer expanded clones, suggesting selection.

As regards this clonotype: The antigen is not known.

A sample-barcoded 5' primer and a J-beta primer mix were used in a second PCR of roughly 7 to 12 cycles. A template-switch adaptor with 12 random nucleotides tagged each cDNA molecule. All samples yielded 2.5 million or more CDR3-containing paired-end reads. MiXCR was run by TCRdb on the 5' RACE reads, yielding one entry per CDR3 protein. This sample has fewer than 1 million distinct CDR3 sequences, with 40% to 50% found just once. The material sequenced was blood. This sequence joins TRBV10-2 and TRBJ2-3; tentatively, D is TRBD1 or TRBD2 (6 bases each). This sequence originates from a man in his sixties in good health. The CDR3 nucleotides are TGCGCCTCGGGGGCGGATACGCAGTATTTT. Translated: CASGADTQYF.